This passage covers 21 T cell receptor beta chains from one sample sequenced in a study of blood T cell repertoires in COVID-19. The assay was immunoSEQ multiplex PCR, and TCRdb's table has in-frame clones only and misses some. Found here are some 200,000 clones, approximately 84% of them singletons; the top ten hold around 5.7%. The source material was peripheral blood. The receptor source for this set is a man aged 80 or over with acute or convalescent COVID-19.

This chain's CDR3 is CASSMGGAYGYTF. CDR3 nucleotide sequence: TGTGCCAGCAGTATGGGGGGGGCCTATGGCTACACCTTC. The chain is built from TRBV27 and TRBJ1-2, with a weak D call TRBD1 (6 bases). Per germline, CDR1 MNHEY and CDR2 SMNVEV (reference sequence). CDR3 length: 13 residues. The V end lost 5 bases, the J end lost 4 bases, and 11 bases lay between the germline ends.

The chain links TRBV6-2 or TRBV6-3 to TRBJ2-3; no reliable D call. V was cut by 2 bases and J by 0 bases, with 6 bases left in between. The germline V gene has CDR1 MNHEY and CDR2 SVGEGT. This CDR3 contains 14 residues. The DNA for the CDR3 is TGTGCCAGCAGTTACGCAGGCAGCACAGATACGCAGTATTTT. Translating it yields CASSYAGSTDTQYF.

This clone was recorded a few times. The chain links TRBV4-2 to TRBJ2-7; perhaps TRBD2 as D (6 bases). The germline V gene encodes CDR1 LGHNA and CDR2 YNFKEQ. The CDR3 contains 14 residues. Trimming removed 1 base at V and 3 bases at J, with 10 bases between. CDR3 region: CASSQGGEVYEQYF. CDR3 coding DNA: TGTGCCAGCAGCCAAGGGGGGGAAGTCTACGAGCAGTACTTC.

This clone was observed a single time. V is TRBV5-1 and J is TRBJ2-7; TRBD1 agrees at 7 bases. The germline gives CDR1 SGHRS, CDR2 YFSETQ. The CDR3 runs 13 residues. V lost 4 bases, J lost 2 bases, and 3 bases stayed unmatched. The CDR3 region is CASSTGTAYEQYF. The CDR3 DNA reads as TGCGCCAGCAGCACTGGGACAGCCTACGAGCAGTACTTC.

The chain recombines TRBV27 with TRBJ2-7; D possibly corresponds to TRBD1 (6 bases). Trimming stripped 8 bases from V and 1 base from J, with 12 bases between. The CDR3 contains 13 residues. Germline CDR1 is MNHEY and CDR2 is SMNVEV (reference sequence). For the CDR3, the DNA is TGTGCCAGCGCCTGGGACATATCCTACGAGCAGTACTTC. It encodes CASAWDISYEQYF.

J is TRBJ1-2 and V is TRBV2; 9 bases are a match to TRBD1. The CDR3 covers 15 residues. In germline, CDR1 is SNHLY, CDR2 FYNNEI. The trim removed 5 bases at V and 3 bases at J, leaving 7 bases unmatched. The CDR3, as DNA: TGTGCCAGCAGTTATAGGGACAGGGCTTACTATGGCTACACCTTC. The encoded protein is CASSYRDRAYYGYTF.

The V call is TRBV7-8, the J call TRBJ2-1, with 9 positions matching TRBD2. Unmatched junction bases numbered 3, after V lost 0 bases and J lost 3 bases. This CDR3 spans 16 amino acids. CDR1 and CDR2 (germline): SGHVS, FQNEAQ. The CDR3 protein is CASSLAAGGVYNEQFF. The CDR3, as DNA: TGTGCCAGCAGCTTAGCGGCGGGAGGGGTCTACAATGAGCAGTTCTTC.

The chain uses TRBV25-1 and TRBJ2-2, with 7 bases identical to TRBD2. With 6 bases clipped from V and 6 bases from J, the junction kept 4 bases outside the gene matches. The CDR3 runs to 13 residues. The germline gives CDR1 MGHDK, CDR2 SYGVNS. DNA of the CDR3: TGTGCCAGCAGCGTGCGGGAGTCCGGGGAGCTGTTTTTT. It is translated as CASSVRESGELFF.

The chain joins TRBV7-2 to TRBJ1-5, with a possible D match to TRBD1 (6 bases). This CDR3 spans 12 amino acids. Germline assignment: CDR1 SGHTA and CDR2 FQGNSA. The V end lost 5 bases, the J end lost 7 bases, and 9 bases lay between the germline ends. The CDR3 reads CASSLQGQPQHF. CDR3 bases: TGTGCCAGCAGCCTACAGGGACAGCCCCAGCATTTT.

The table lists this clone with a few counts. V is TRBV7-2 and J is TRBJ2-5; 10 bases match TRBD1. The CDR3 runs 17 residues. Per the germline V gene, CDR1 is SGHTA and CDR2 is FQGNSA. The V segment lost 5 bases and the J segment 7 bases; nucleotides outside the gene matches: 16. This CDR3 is CASSQYPPGQGIGTQYF. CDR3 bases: TGTGCCAGCAGCCAATACCCACCGGGACAGGGGATAGGGACCCAGTACTTC.

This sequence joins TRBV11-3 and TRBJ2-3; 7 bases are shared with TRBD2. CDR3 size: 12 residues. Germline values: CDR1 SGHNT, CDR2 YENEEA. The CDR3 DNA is TGTTCTTCGGGAGGTAGAACAGATACGCAGTATTTT. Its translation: CSSGGRTDTQYF. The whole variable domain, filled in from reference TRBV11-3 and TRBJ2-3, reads EAGVVQSPRYKIIEKKQPVAFWCNPISGHNTLYWYLQNLGQGPELLIRYENEEAVDDSQLPKDRFSAERLKGVDSTLKIQPAELGDSAVYLCSSGGRTDTQYFGPGTRLTVL.

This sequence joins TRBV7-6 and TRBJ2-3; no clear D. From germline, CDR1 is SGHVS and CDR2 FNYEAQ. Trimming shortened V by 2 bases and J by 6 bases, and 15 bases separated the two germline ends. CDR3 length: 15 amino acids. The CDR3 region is CASSLLIGSRDTQYF. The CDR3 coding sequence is TGTGCCAGCAGCTTACTCATTGGCTCGAGGGATACGCAGTATTTT.

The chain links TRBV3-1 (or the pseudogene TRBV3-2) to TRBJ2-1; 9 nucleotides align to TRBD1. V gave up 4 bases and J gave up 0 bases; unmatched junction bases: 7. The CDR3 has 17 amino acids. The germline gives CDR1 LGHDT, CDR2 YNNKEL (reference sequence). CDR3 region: CASSPQSQGASYNEQFF. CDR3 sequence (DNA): TGTGCCAGCAGCCCGCAATCACAGGGGGCCTCCTACAATGAGCAGTTCTTC.

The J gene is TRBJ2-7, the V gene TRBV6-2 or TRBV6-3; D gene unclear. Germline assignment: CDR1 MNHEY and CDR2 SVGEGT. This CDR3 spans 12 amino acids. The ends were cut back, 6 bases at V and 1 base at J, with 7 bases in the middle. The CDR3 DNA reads TGTGCCAGCAGCCTCGGTTCCTACGAGCAGTACGTC. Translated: CASSLGSYEQYV.

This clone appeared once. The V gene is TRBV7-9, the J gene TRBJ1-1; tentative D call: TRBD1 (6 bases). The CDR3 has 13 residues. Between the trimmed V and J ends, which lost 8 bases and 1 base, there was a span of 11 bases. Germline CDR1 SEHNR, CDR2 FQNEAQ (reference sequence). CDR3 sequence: CASVADRNTEAFF. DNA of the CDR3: TGTGCCAGCGTGGCGGACAGGAACACTGAAGCTTTCTTT.

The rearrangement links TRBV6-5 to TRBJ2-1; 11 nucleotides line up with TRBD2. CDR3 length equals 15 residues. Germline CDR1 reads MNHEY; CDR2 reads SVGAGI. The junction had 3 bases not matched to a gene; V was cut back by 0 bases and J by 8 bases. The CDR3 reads CASSYSTSGNDEQFF. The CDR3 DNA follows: TGTGCCAGCAGTTACTCGACTAGCGGGAACGATGAGCAGTTCTTC.

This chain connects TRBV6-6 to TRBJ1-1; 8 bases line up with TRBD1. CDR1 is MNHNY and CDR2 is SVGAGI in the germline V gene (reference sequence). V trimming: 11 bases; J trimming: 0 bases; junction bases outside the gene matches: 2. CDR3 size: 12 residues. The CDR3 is CAAGGLNTEAFF. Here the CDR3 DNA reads TGTGCCGCAGGGGGCTTGAACACTGAAGCTTTCTTT.

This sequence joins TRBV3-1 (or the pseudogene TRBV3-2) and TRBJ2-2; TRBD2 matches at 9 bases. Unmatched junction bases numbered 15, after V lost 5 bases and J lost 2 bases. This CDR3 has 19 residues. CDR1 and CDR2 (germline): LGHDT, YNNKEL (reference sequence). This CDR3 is CASSAPSTLAGTNTGELFF. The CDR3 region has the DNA TGTGCCAGCAGCGCGCCCTCCACCCTAGCGGGGACCAACACCGGGGAGCTGTTTTTT.

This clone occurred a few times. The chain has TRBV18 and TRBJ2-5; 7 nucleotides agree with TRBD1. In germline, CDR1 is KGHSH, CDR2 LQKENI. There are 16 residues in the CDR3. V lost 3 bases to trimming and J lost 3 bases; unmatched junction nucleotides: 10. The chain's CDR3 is CASSPPGQSVKETQYF. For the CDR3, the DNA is TGTGCCAGCTCACCCCCGGGACAGAGTGTGAAAGAGACCCAGTACTTC.

In nucleotides, the CDR3 is TGTGCCAGTTTCACTAGCGGGAGAACGTACGAGCAGTACTTC. Its protein product is CASFTSGRTYEQYF. J is TRBJ2-7 and V is TRBV28; TRBD2 matches 11 bases. V gave up 9 bases and J gave up 4 bases; unmatched junction bases: 8. The CDR3 consists of 14 residues. The V gene's germline CDR1 is MDHEN and CDR2 SYDVKM. Full variable domain (missing parts from reference TRBV28 and TRBJ2-7): DVKVTQSSRYLVKRTGEKVFLECVQDMDHENMFWYRQDPGLGLRLIYFSYDVKMKEKGDIPEGYSVSREKKERFSLILESASTNQTSMYLCASFTSGRTYEQYFGPGTRLTVT.

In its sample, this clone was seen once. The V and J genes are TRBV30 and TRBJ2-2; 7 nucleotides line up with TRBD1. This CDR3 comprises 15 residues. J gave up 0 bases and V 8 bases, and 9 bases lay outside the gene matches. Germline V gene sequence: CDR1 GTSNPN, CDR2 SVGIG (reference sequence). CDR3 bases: TGTGCCCTATCAAGGGACAGTTCGAACACCGGGGAGCTGTTTTTT. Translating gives CALSRDSSNTGELFF.